This T cell receptor beta chain stems from a study of T cell responses to AZD1222 COVID-19 vaccine. In the case of this clone: What it binds is not known.

Study conclusions and caveats: Close to half of all spike-specific TCRs reportedly target regions of the variants that are unmutated. The donor cohort was predominantly white British with a female majority, and clonal diversity may have been underestimated. Repertoire sampling occurred only after the peak T cell response. Across the whole spike, CD4 TCRs peaked at regions 160-218 and 743-854.

The CDR3 loop spans 13 amino acids. V lost 6 bases to trimming and J lost 4 bases, with 12 bases between them. The germline gives CDR1 SEHNR, CDR2 FQNEAQ (reference sequence). Clones were read by immunoSEQ multiplex PCR, and TCRdb kept only the in-frame ones, dropping some. The sample holds about 140,000 clones, over 75% seen once. V and J are TRBV7-9 and TRBJ1-1; weak D call: TRBD1 (5 bases). The material was peripheral blood, obtained 28 days after the second dose of the MenACWY control vaccine. This receptor was obtained from an adult who received the MenACWY meningococcal vaccine as a control. The CDR3 reads CASRGRAGTEAFF. CDR3 sequence (DNA): TGTGCCAGCAGGGGACGGGCGGGCACTGAAGCTTTCTTT.